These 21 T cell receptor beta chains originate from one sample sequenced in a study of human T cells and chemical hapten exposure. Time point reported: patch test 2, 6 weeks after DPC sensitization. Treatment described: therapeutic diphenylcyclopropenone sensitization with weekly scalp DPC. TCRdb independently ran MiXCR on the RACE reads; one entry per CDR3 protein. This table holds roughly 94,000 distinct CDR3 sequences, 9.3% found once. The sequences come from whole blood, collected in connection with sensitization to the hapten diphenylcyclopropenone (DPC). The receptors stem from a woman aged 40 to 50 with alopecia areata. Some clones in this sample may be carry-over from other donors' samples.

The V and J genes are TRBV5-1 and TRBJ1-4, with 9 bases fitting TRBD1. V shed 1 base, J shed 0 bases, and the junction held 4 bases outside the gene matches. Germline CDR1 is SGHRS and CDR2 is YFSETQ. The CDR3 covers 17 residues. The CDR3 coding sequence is TGCGCCAGCAGCTTGACAGGGGGCCATGCAACTAATGAAAAACTGTTTTTT. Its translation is CASSLTGGHATNEKLFF.

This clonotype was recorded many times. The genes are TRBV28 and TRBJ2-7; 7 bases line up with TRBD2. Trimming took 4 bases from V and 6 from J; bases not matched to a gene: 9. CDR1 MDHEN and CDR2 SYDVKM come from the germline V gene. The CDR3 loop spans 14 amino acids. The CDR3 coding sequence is TGTGCCAGCAGTTCCCCAGGGAGGGAAGCCGAGCAGTACTTC. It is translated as CASSSPGREAEQYF.

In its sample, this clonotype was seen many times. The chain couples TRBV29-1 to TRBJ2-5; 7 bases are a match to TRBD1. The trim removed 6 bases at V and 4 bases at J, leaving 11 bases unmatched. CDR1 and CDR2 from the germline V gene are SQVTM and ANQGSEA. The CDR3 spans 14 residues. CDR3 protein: CSVSPTGVRETQYF. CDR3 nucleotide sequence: TGCAGCGTATCACCCACAGGGGTTAGAGAGACCCAGTACTTC.

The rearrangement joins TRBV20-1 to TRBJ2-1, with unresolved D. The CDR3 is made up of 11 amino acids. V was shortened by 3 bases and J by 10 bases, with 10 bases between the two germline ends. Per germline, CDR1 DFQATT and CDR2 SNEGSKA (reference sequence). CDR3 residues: CSASVAAEQFF. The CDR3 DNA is TGCAGTGCTAGCGTAGCCGCGGAGCAGTTCTTC.

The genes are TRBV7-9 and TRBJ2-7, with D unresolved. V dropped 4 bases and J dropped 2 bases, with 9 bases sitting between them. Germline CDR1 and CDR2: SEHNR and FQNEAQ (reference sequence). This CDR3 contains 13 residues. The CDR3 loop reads CASSSDVPYEQYF. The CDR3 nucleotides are TGTGCCAGCAGCTCGGACGTCCCCTACGAGCAGTACTTC.

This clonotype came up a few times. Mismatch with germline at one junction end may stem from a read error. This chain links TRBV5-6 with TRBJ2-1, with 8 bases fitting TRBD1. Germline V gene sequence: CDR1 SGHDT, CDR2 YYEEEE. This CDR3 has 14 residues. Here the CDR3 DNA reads TGTGTCAGCAGCGTAACCGGACAGGGCAATGAGCAGTTCTTC. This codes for CVSSVTGQGNEQFF.

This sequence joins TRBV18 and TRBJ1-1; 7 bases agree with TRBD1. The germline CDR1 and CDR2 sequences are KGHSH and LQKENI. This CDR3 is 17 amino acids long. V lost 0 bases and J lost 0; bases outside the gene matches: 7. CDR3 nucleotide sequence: TGTGCCAGCTCACCACCGGGACAGCCGAATATGAACACTGAAGCTTTCTTT. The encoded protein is CASSPPGQPNMNTEAFF.

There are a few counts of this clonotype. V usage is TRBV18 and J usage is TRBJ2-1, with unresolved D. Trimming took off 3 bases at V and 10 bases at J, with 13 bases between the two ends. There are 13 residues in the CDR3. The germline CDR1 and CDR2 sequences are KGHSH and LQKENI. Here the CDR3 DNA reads TGTGCCAGCTCACCGACCAGTGAGGAGGAGCAGTTCTTC. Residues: CASSPTSEEEQFF. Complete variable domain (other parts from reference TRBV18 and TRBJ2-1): NAGVMQNPRHLVRRRGQEARLRCSPMKGHSHVYWYRQLPEEGLKFMVYLQKENIIDESGMPKERFSAEFPKEGPSILRIQQVVRGDSAAYFCASSPTSEEEQFFGPGTRLTVL.

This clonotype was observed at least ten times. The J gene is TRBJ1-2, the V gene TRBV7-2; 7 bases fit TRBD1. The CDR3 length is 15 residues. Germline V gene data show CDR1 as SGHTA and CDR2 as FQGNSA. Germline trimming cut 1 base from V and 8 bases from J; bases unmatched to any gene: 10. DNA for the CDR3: TGTGCCAGCAGCTTAGACGAGGGGGCGCGGACGGGCTACACCTTC. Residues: CASSLDEGARTGYTF. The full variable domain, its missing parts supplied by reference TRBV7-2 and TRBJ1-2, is GAGVSQSPSNKVTEKGKDVELRCDPISGHTALYWYRQSLGQGLEFLIYFQGNSAPDKSGLPSDRFSAERTGGSVSTLTIQRTQQEDSAVYLCASSLDEGARTGYTFGSGTRLTVV.

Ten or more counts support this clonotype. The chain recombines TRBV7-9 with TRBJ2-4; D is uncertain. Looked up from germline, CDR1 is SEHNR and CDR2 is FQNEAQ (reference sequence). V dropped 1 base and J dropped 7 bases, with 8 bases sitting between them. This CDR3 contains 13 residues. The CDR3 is CASSLVGQNIQYF. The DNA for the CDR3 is TGTGCCAGCAGCTTAGTCGGGCAGAACATTCAGTACTTC. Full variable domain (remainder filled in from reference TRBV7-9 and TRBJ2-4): DTGVSQNPRHKITKRGQNVTFRCDPISEHNRLYWYRQTLGQGPEFLTYFQNEAQLEKSRLLSDRFSAERPKGSFSTLEIQRTEQGDSAMYLCASSLVGQNIQYFGAGTRLSVL.

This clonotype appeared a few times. The CDR3 loop reads CASSLLVSSNQPQHF. DNA for the CDR3: TGTGCCAGCAGTTTACTGGTTTCTAGCAATCAGCCCCAGCATTTT. The chain joins TRBV28 to TRBJ1-5, with D unclear. V lost 2 bases, J lost 0 bases, and 8 bases lay in between. CDR1 and CDR2 (germline): MDHEN, SYDVKM. This CDR3 region has 15 residues.

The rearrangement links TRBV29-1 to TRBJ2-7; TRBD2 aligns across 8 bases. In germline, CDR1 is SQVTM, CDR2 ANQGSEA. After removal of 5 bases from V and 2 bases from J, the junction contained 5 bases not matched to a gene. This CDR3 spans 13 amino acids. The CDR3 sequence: CSVTPGGTYEQYF. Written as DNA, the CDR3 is TGCAGCGTTACGCCGGGGGGGACCTACGAGCAGTACTTC.

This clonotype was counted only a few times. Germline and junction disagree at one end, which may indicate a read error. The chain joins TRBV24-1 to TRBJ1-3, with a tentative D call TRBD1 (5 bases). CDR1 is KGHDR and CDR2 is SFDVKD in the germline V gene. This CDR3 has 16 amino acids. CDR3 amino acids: CATSDRLGTSGNTTYF. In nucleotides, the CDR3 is TGTGCCACCAGTGACCGCCTCGGGACCTCTGGAAACACCACATATTTT.

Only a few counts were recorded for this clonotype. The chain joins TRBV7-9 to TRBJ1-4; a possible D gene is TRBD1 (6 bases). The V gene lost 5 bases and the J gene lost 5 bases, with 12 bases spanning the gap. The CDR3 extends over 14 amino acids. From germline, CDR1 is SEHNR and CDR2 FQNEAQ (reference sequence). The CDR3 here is CASSRPDRNEKLFF. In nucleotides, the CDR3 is TGTGCCAGCAGCCGCCCGGACAGAAATGAAAAACTGTTTTTT.

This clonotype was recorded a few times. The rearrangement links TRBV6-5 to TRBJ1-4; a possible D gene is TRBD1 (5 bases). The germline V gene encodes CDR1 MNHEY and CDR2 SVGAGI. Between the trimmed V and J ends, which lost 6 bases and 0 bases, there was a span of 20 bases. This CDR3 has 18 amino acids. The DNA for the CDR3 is TGTGCCAGCAGCAGAGGCTGGGGGTCCGTTGCAACTAATGAAAAACTGTTTTTT. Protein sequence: CASSRGWGSVATNEKLFF.

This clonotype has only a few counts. The CDR3 bases are TGTGCCAGCAGTAAACTAGCGGGAGGATACAATGAGCAGTTCTTC. Amino acid sequence: CASSKLAGGYNEQFF. The chain links TRBV2 to TRBJ2-1; 12 bases match TRBD2. V lost 5 bases, J lost 4 bases, and 3 bases stayed unmatched. Germline V gene lookup returns CDR1 SNHLY and CDR2 FYNNEI. This CDR3 has 15 amino acids. The whole variable domain, remainder taken from reference TRBV2 and TRBJ2-1, is EPEVTQTPSHQVTQMGQEVILRCVPISNHLYFYWYRQILGQKVEFLVSFYNNEISEKSEIFDDQFSVERPDGSNFTLKIRSTKLEDSAMYFCASSKLAGGYNEQFFGPGTRLTVL.

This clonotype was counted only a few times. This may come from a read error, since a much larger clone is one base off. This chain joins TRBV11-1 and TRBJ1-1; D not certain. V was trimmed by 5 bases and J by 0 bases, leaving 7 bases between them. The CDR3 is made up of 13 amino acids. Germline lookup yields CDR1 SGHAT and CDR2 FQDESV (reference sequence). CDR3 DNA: TGTGCCAGCAGCCCGTCGATGAACACTGAAGCTTTCTTT. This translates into CASSPSMNTEAFF. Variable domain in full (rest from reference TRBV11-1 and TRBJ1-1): EAEVAQSPRYKITEKSQAVAFWCDPISGHATLYWYRQILGQGPELLVQFQDESVVDDSQLPKDRFSAERLKGVDSTLKIQPAELGDSAMYLCASSPSMNTEAFFGQGTRLTVV.

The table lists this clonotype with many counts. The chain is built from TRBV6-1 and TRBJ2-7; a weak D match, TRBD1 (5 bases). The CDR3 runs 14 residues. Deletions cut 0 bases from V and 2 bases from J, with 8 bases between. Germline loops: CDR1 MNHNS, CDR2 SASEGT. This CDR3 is CASSEATVTYEQYF. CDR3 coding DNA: TGTGCCAGCAGTGAAGCGACAGTAACCTACGAGCAGTACTTC.

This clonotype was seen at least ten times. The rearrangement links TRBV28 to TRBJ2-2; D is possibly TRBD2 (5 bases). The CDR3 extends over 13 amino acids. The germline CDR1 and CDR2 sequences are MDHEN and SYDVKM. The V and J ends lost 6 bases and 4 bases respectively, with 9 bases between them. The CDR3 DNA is TGTGCCAGCAGGACGGCGGGCACCGGGGAGCTGTTTTTT. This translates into CASRTAGTGELFF.

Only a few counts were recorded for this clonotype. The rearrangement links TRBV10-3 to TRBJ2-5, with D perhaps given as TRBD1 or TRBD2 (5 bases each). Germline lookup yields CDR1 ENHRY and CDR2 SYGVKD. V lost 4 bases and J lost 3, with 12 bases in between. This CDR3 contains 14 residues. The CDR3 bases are TGTGCCATCAGTGGGGCCTTGGGGGAAGAGACCCAGTACTTC. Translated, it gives CAISGALGEETQYF.

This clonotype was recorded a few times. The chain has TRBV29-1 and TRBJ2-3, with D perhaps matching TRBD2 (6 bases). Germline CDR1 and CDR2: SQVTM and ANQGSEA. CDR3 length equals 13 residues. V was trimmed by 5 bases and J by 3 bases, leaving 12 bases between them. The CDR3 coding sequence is TGCAGCGTTCGGCGGGGACTTACAGATACGCAGTATTTT. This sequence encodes CSVRRGLTDTQYF.